The sequence of this T cell receptor beta chain was determined in a study of T cell repertoires in cytomegalovirus infection. Study summary: CMV infection plus the matching HLA type was flagged by public TCR beta signatures.

Study-level findings and limits: The ex vivo response was dominated by HLA-C-restricted CMV-specific TCR beta clonotypes. CMV carriers with the relevant HLA were identified by cumulative public TCR beta family frequency.

Details on this clonotype: Its antigen is still unknown.

CDR3 size: 14 residues. The germline V gene encodes CDR1 LNHNV and CDR2 YYDKDF (reference sequence). Trimming pared 5 bases from V and 6 bases from J, leaving 16 bases between. TCRdb re-called the reads with MiXCR, one entry per CDR3 protein. Counted here are about 150,000 distinct CDR3 sequences, 23% occurring once; the ten biggest clones make up approximately 11%. The source of this sequence is a human donor in good health (CMV status not recorded). Some clones in this sample may be carry-over from other donors' samples. V and J are TRBV15 and TRBJ1-1; unclear D gene. Sequencing used PBMCs. The CDR3 region is CATSETGVLAEAFF. In DNA form, the CDR3 reads TGTGCCACCAGCGAAACTGGGGTACTCGCTGAAGCTTTCTTT.